This TCR beta chain was sequenced in a study of shared clonotypes between healthy human individuals. Whole-study results and caveats: Sampling used blood alone; tissue repertoires probably differ.

Note on this clone: What it binds is not known. Other DNA variants within this sample encode the same CDR3.

The donors, healthy adults who were HIV-negative, had experienced no recent acute infections or vaccinations. Amplification in unsorted PBMC replicate PCRs started from 250 to 350 ng DNA, which equals some 29,000 T cell genomes. TCRdb's copy holds only in-frame clones and misses some; the assay was immunoSEQ multiplex PCR. The sample holds about 490,000 clones, about three quarters seen once. The ends lost 7 bases at V and 3 bases at J; junction bases unmatched: 8. The CDR3 length is 15 residues. Per the germline V gene, CDR1 is MNHNS and CDR2 is SASEGT. This sequence originates from a woman in her thirties or forties in good health. Some clones in this sample may be carry-over from other donors' samples. The rearrangement uses TRBV6-1 and TRBJ1-4, with 7 bases fitting TRBD1. The sequencing sample was made of PBMCs. CDR3 DNA sequence: TGTGCCAGCAACGAGGGGGCAGCTCCTAATGAAAAACTGTTTTTT. Translation: CASNEGAAPNEKLFF.